This TCR beta chain was retrieved from a study of blood T cell repertoires in COVID-19. Study summary: Italy, Spain and the United States were the sources of the convalescent and acute COVID-19 samples. PBMCs, B-cell-depleted T cells, or T cells provided the cDNA or gDNA that made up the material.

Germline CDR1 and CDR2: MDHEN and SYDVKM. V gave up 7 bases and J gave up 2 bases; unmatched junction bases: 9. The CDR3 covers 15 residues. Produced via immunoSEQ multiplex PCR; TCRdb's table is partial and in-frame only. The table lists around 20,000 clones, around nine tenths of them singletons. V and J are TRBV28 and TRBJ1-1; 8 bases agree with TRBD1. Material: peripheral blood. The receptor was derived from a human donor in a cohort sampled during active COVID-19. In DNA form, the CDR3 reads TGTGCCAGCACCCTTCGGACAGGGCTCAACACTGAAGCTTTCTTT. This codes for CASTLRTGLNTEAFF.